The next 5 T cell receptor beta chains were all read from a single sample in a study of blood T cells in healthy people across ages. Together with a sample-barcoded 5' primer, a J-beta primer mix was included in a second PCR lasting roughly 6 to 12 cycles. MiXCR, run by TCRdb on the 5' RACE reads, gives a single entry per CDR3 protein. The repertoire holds about 650,000 distinct CDR3 sequences, with 52% as singletons. The sequenced material came from blood. Receptors were obtained from a woman of 80 years or more in good health.

This clonotype was seen a few times. The chain is built from TRBV30 and TRBJ2-1, with 7 nucleotides matching TRBD2. The CDR3 covers 13 residues. The germline V gene has CDR1 GTSNPN and CDR2 SVGIG (reference sequence). Trimming removed 8 bases from V and 4 bases from J; junction bases left unmatched: 8. Here the CDR3 DNA reads TGTGCCCGGGGGGTGGGAGTGTACAATGAGCAGTTCTTC. Translation: CARGVGVYNEQFF.

This clonotype was detected many times. This chain joins TRBV28 and TRBJ2-5, with D unclear. CDR3 size: 13 residues. V lost 2 bases to trimming and J lost 4 bases, with 8 bases between them. Germline V gene lookup returns CDR1 MDHEN and CDR2 SYDVKM. The CDR3 reads CASSLGWVETQYF. The DNA for the CDR3 is TGTGCCAGCAGTTTAGGGTGGGTAGAGACCCAGTACTTC.

Concerning this clonotype: With a much larger clone just one base away, this may be a read error. The chain carries TRBV29-1 and TRBJ2-1; 7 nucleotides line up with TRBD1. Germline V gene sequence: CDR1 SQVTM, CDR2 ANQGSEA. The length of the CDR3 is 15 residues. CDR3: CSATPPQGRLNEQSF. In DNA, the CDR3 is TGCAGCGCCACACCCCCACAGGGGCGACTTAATGAGCAGTCCTTC.

This clonotype was observed a single time. V and J are TRBV6-6 and TRBJ2-1; D may be TRBD1 or TRBD2 (6 bases each). CDR1 and CDR2 (germline): MNHNY, SVGAGI (reference sequence). V was clipped by 0 bases and J by 5 bases, with 11 bases between them. The CDR3 sequence is 15 residues long. The CDR3 sequence: CASSYSSGADNEQFF. The CDR3 bases are TGTGCCAGCAGTTACTCGTCGGGGGCGGACAATGAGCAGTTCTTC.

The sample holds one count of this clonotype. Mismatch with germline at one junction end may stem from a read error. The DNA of the CDR3 is TGTGCCAACAGCTCACTAGCGGGGGGCCTCACAGATACGCAGTATTTT. This sequence encodes CANSSLAGGLTDTQYF. The V call is TRBV7-2, the J call TRBJ2-3; TRBD2 matches at 12 bases. The CDR3 is made up of 16 amino acids. Germline CDR1 reads SGHTA; CDR2 reads FQGNSA.